This entry features one TCR beta chain sequence. This record belongs to a study of T cells in Graves' hyperthyroidism and ophthalmopathy. In patients aged 18 to 65, hyperthyroidism was newly diagnosed, with duration under 2 months. Patients were excluded because of uncontrolled infection, other autoimmune disease, pregnancy or lactation. CDR3 size: 14 residues. Germline V CDR1 and CDR2: SQVTM, ANQGSEA. V lost 5 bases to trimming and J lost 2 bases; unmatched junction nucleotides: 5. Amplification yielded TCR beta CDR3 regions, with RNA transcripts as the source. With the HTBI primer set, the TCR CDR3 went through a first round of RT-PCR. TCRdb fed the multiplex PCR reads into MiXCR, producing one record per CDR3 protein. The sample contains a few hundred thousand distinct CDR3 sequences, around 42% of which appear only once.

The chain uses TRBV29-1 and TRBJ1-2, with TRBD1 matching over 10 bases. The TCR was taken from a woman aged 18 to 35 with Graves' hyperthyroidism. The material sequenced was peripheral blood or thyroid tissue (not recorded which). DNA for the CDR3: TGCAGCGTTAAGCCGGGACAGGGGAACTATGGCTACACCTTC. Protein product: CSVKPGQGNYGYTF.